One and the same sample provided the 7 T cell receptor beta chains below, sequenced in a study of beta chain features in type 1 diabetes. General study results and limits: TCRB CDR3 length was moderately but significantly reduced in all four CD4+ subsets of Type 1 diabetes patients.

Their recognized antigens are unknown. The whole isolated RNA underwent reverse transcription, so sequencing captured expressed TCRB transcripts. Method: immunoSEQ multiplex PCR; TCRdb's copy keeps in-frame clones and lacks some. Of a few hundred thousand clones listed, approximately 14% are singletons. The sequencing input was naive CD4+ T cells from blood. The source is a young man with type 1 diabetes.

The genes are TRBV4-2 and TRBJ2-2; no clear D. The V gene's germline CDR1 is LGHNA and CDR2 YNFKEQ. The CDR3 has 16 amino acids. Trimming shortened V by 0 bases and J by 2 bases, and 10 bases separated the two germline ends. CDR3 in amino acids: CASSQEITTNTGELFF. The CDR3 nucleotides are TGTGCCAGCAGCCAAGAGATTACTACAAACACCGGGGAGCTGTTTTTT.

This clone was detected a few times. The same CDR3 also results from other DNA sequences found in this sample. V is TRBV5-1 and J is TRBJ1-1; the D gene is possibly TRBD1 (5 bases). The germline V gene encodes CDR1 SGHRS and CDR2 YFSETQ. Trimming took 0 bases from V and 0 from J, leaving 6 bases between them. The CDR3 is made up of 14 amino acids. The CDR3 loop is CASSLDRMNTEAFF. The CDR3 DNA reads TGCGCCAGCAGCTTGGACAGGATGAACACTGAAGCTTTCTTT. Combining the CDR3 with reference TRBV5-1 and TRBJ1-1 gives the whole variable domain KAGVTQTPRYLIKTRGQQVTLSCSPISGHRSVSWYQQTPGQGLQFLFEYFSETQRNKGNFPGRFSGRQFSNSRSEMNVSTLELGDSALYLCASSLDRMNTEAFFGQGTRLTVV.

This clone was found a few times. V is TRBV7-3 and J is TRBJ2-3, with D uncertain. CDR3 length equals 13 residues. The V end lost 5 bases, the J end lost 2 bases, and 8 bases lay between the germline ends. The germline CDR1 and CDR2 sequences are SGHTA and FQGTGA. The CDR3 region has the DNA TGTGCCAGCAGCGTCAGGCCCACAGATACGCAGTATTTT. Translated: CASSVRPTDTQYF.

This chain connects TRBV5-1 to TRBJ2-7, with D possibly being TRBD1 (5 bases). Trimming removed 0 bases from V and 2 bases from J, with 15 bases in between. The CDR3 runs 16 residues. The germline V gene encodes CDR1 SGHRS and CDR2 YFSETQ. DNA for the CDR3: TGCGCCAGCAGCTTGGGGGCGACAGTTCCGCCCTACGAGCAGTACTTC. Translation gives CASSLGATVPPYEQYF.

Only a few counts were recorded for this clone. V is TRBV19 and J is TRBJ2-1; perhaps TRBD2 as D (5 bases). Germline V gene sequence: CDR1 LNHDA, CDR2 SQIVND (reference sequence). The CDR3 totals 13 residues. CDR3: CVEESGTNNEQFF. The CDR3 bases are TGTGTCGAGGAGTCGGGAACGAACAATGAGCAGTTCTTC.

V usage is TRBV28 and J usage is TRBJ2-3; D uncertain. Germline V gene sequence: CDR1 MDHEN, CDR2 SYDVKM. The CDR3 contains 11 residues. V lost 3 bases, J lost 6 bases, and 4 bases lay in between. The CDR3 loop is CASSFVDTQYF. DNA for the CDR3: TGTGCCAGCAGTTTCGTCGATACGCAGTATTTT.

This sequence joins TRBV6-1 and TRBJ2-7, with TRBD1 identical over 9 bases. Trimming took 6 bases from V and 7 from J; bases not matched to a gene: 7. The CDR3 is 13 residues long. Germline CDR1 MNHNS, CDR2 SASEGT. The CDR3 region is CASRGQGKWEQYF. The CDR3 DNA is TGTGCCAGCAGAGGACAGGGGAAGTGGGAGCAGTACTTC.